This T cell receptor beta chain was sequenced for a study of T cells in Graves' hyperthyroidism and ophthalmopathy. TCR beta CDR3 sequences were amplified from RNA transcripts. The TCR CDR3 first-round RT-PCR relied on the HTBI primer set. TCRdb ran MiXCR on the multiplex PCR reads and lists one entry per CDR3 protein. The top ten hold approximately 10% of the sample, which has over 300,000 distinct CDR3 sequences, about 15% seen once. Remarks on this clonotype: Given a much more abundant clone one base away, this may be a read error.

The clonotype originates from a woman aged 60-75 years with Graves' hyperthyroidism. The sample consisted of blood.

The CDR3 DNA reads TGTGCCAGCAGGGGAACGGGGGCTCCCTACAATGAGCAGTTCTTC. Protein product: CASRGTGAPYNEQFF. The genes are TRBV6-2 or TRBV6-3 and TRBJ2-1; either TRBD1 or TRBD2 may supply D (6 bases each). The V end was cut by 6 bases, the J end by 2 bases, with 14 bases between. The CDR3 is 15 residues long. Germline CDR1 reads MNHEY; CDR2 reads SVGEGT.